Shown below are 9 T cell receptor beta chains from a single sample sequenced in a study of cytomegalovirus exposure and HLA in healthy donors (dated by TCRdb to the late 2010s). Library preparation employed the immunoSEQ multiplex PCR assay. For the multiplex PCR, a mixture combining 60 forward primers for TCR Vbeta segments and 13 reverse primers for TCR Jbeta segments was used. TCRdb stores this immuneACCESS table with in-frame sequences only. Part of the clones is absent; in the studies checked, under half of the shortfall reflects unresolved V genes, and no reason is known for the rest. The sample data list around 31,000 clones, and about three fifths of these were observed just once. The top ten hold approximately 42% of the sample. Input material: PBMCs. The receptors here all came from a male donor in good health and CMV-seropositive.

The V call is TRBV5-1, the J call TRBJ2-1, with unresolved D. This CDR3 is built from 15 residues. Germline assignment: CDR1 SGHRS and CDR2 YFSETQ. With 3 bases removed from V and 0 bases from J, the gap between germline ends came to 10 bases. The CDR3 nucleotides are TGCGCCAGCAGCTCGCAGTGGAGCTCCTACAATGAGCAGTTCTTC. As protein: CASSSQWSSYNEQFF. The full variable domain, in which reference TRBV5-1 and TRBJ2-1 provide the parts outside the CDR3, is KAGVTQTPRYLIKTRGQQVTLSCSPISGHRSVSWYQQTPGQGLQFLFEYFSETQRNKGNFPGRFSGRQFSNSRSEMNVSTLELGDSALYLCASSSQWSSYNEQFFGPGTRLTVL.

This clone came up once. The V call is TRBV5-1, the J call TRBJ2-5; the match to TRBD2 covers 10 bases. Looked up from germline, CDR1 is SGHRS and CDR2 is YFSETQ. Trimming removed 0 bases from V and 2 bases from J; junction bases left unmatched: 4. The CDR3 length is 16 residues. CDR3 bases: TGCGCCAGCAGCTTGGGAGCTAGCGGGGGACAAGAGACCCAGTACTTC. Its protein product is CASSLGASGGQETQYF.

This clone came up a few times. J is TRBJ1-2 and V is TRBV7-2; D gene unclear. Deletions cut 7 bases from V and 2 bases from J, with 23 bases between. The CDR3 is made up of 17 amino acids. The germline V gene encodes CDR1 SGHTA and CDR2 FQGNSA. The CDR3 bases are TGTGCCAGCACTCTCTCGCCAGCAGGCTCGTTCAACTATGGCTACACCTTC. It yields the protein CASTLSPAGSFNYGYTF.

The chain has TRBV7-3 and TRBJ2-7; possibly TRBD1 for D (5 bases). Germline V CDR1 and CDR2: SGHTA, FQGTGA. This CDR3 region has 15 residues. V lost 5 bases, J lost 4 bases, and 18 bases lay in between. This CDR3 reads CASSLRRGGNYEQYF. In DNA, the CDR3 is TGTGCCAGCAGCCTCCGTAGGGGCGGCAATTACGAGCAGTACTTC.

The rearrangement joins TRBV28 to TRBJ2-1, with a weak D call TRBD2 (5 bases). The CDR3 spans 17 residues. V was clipped by 2 bases and J by 0 bases, with 14 bases between them. Germline lookup yields CDR1 MDHEN and CDR2 SYDVKM. CDR3 sequence: CASSLSQSGSSYNEQFF. The CDR3 bases are TGTGCCAGCAGTTTAAGCCAAAGCGGTAGCTCCTACAATGAGCAGTTCTTC.

V is TRBV7-6 and J is TRBJ2-7, with D perhaps TRBD2 (7 bases). Germline V gene sequence: CDR1 SGHVS, CDR2 FNYEAQ. The CDR3 consists of 15 residues. The germline V and J ends were trimmed by 3 bases and 6 bases, with 18 bases remaining between them. This CDR3 is CASSLGAGRGGEQYF. The CDR3 DNA reads TGTGCCAGCAGCTTGGGGGCAGGGAGGGGCGGCGAGCAGTACTTC. The full variable domain, in which reference TRBV7-6 and TRBJ2-7 provide the parts outside the CDR3, is GAGVSQSPRYKVTKRGQDVALRCDPISGHVSLYWYRQALGQGPEFLTYFNYEAQQDKSGLPNDRFSAERPEGSISTLTIQRTEQRDSAMYRCASSLGAGRGGEQYFGPGTRLTVT.

This clone was found a few times. V is TRBV30 and J is TRBJ2-5, with D perhaps TRBD1 (6 bases). This CDR3 is built from 15 residues. CDR1 GTSNPN and CDR2 SVGIG come from the germline V gene (reference sequence). The V gene lost 1 base and the J gene lost 5 bases, with 17 bases spanning the gap. The CDR3: CAWSEGTGYSETQYF. In DNA form, the CDR3 reads TGTGCCTGGAGTGAGGGTACAGGGTATTCGGAGACCCAGTACTTC. Drawing the rest from reference TRBV30 and TRBJ2-5, the complete variable domain is SQTIHQWPATLVQPVGSPLSLECTVEGTSNPNLYWYRQAAGRGLQLLFYSVGIGQISSEVPQNLSASRPQDRQFILSSKKLLLSDSGFYLCAWSEGTGYSETQYFGPGTRLLVL.

The J gene is TRBJ2-7, the V gene TRBV5-1; 7 bases fit TRBD1. The CDR3 runs to 14 residues. Germline V gives CDR1 SGHRS, CDR2 YFSETQ. Trimming at V came to 2 bases and at J to 0 bases, leaving 2 bases not matched to a gene. The CDR3 sequence is CASSFDRASYEQYF. As DNA, the CDR3 is TGCGCCAGCAGCTTTGACAGGGCCTCCTACGAGCAGTACTTC.

The genes are TRBV15 and TRBJ2-6, with a weak D call TRBD1 (5 bases). V was pared by 0 bases and J by 0 bases, with 6 bases between. Germline lookup yields CDR1 LNHNV and CDR2 YYDKDF (reference sequence). This CDR3 is 16 amino acids long. The CDR3 sequence is CATSRDQGSGANVLTF. The DNA for the CDR3 is TGTGCCACCAGCAGAGATCAGGGCTCTGGGGCCAACGTCCTGACTTTC.